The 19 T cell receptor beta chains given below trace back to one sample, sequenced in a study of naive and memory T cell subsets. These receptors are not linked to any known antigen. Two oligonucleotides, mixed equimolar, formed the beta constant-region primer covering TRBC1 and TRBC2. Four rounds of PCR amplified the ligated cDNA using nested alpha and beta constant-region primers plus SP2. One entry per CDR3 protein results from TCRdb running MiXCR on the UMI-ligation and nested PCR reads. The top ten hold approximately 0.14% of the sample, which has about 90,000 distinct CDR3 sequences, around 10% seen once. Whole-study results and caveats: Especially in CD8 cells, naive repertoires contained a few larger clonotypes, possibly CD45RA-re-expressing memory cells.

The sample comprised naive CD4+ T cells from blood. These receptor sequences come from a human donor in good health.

The CDR3: CSARETSGRSDTQYF. The CDR3 DNA sequence: TGCAGTGCTAGGGAGACTAGCGGGAGATCAGATACGCAGTATTTT. The V gene is TRBV20-1, the J gene TRBJ2-3, with TRBD2 matching over 12 bases. V lost 3 bases to trimming and J lost 4 bases; unmatched junction nucleotides: 5. CDR1 is DFQATT and CDR2 is SNEGSKA in the germline V gene (reference sequence). The CDR3 spans 15 residues.

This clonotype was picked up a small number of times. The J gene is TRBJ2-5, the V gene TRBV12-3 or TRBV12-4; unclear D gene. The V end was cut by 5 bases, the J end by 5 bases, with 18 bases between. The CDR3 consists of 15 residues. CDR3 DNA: TGTGCCAGCAGTCCTCAAGTGATTAGTCTGGAGACCCAGTACTTC. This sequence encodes CASSPQVISLETQYF.

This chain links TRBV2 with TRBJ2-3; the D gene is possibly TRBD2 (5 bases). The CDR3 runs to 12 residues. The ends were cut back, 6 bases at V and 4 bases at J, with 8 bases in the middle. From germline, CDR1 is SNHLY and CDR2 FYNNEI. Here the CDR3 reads CASRLVPDTQYF. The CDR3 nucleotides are TGTGCCAGCAGACTAGTGCCAGATACGCAGTATTTT.

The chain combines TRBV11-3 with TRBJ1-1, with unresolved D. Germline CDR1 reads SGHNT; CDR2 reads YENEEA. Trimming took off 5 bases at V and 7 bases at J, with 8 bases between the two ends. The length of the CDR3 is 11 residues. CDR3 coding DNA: TGTGCCAGCAGCCATGGCGGTGAAGCTTTCTTT. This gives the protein CASSHGGEAFF. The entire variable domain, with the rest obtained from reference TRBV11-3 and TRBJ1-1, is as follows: EAGVVQSPRYKIIEKKQPVAFWCNPISGHNTLYWYLQNLGQGPELLIRYENEEAVDDSQLPKDRFSAERLKGVDSTLKIQPAELGDSAVYLCASSHGGEAFFGQGTRLTVV.

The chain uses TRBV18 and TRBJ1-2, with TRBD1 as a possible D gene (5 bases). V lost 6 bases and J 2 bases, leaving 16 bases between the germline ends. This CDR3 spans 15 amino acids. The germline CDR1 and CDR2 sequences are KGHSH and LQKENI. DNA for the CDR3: TGTGCCAGCTCGACGGATCAGGGACTGAACTATGGCTACACCTTC. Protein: CASSTDQGLNYGYTF.

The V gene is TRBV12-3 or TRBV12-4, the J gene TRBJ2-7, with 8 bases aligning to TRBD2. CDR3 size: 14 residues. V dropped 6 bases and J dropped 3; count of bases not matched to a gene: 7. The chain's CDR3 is CASSPSGSFYEQYF. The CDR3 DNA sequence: TGTGCCAGCAGCCCCAGCGGGAGCTTCTACGAGCAGTACTTC.

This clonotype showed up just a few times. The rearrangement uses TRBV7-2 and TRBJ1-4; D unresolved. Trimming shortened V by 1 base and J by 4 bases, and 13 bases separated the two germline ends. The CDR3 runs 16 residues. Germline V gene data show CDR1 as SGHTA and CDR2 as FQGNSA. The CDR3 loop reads CASSLGYLGSNEKLFF. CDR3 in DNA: TGTGCCAGCAGCTTAGGATACCTCGGCAGTAATGAAAAACTGTTTTTT.

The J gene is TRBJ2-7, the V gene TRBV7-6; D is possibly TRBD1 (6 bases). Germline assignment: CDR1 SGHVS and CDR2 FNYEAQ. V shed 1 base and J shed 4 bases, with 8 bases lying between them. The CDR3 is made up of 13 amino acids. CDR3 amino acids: CASSLGRGYEQYF. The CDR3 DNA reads TGTGCCAGCAGCTTAGGAAGGGGGTACGAGCAGTACTTC.

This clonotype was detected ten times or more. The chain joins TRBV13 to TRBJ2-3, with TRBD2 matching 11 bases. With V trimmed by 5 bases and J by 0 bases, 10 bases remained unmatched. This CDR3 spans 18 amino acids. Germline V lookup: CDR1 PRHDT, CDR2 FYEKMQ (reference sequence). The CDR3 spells CASSRRLAGQVSTDTQYF. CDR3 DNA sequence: TGTGCCAGCAGCCGTAGACTAGCGGGACAGGTTAGCACAGATACGCAGTATTTT. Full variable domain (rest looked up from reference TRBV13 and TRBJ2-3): AAGVIQSPRHLIKEKRETATLKCYPIPRHDTVYWYQQGPGQDPQFLISFYEKMQSDKGSIPDRFSAQQFSDYHSELNMSSLELGDSALYFCASSRRLAGQVSTDTQYFGPGTRLTVL.

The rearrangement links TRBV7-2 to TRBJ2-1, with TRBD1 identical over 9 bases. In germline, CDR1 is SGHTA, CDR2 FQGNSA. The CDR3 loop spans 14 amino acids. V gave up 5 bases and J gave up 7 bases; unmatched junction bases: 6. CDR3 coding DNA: TGTGCCAGCAGCCAAGGACAGGGGCCGAATGAGCAGTTCTTC. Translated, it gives CASSQGQGPNEQFF.

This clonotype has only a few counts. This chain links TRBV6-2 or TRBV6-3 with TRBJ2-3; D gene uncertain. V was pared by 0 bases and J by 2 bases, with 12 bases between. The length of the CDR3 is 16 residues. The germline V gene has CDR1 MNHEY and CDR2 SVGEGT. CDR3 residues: CASSYSSWSATDTQYF. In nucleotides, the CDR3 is TGTGCCAGCAGTTACTCGTCGTGGTCTGCCACAGATACGCAGTATTTT.

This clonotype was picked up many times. CDR3 residues: CAISSQGYEQYF. The CDR3 region has the DNA TGTGCCATCAGTTCACAGGGTTACGAGCAGTACTTC. The V call is TRBV10-3, the J call TRBJ2-7; D is possibly TRBD1 (6 bases). The length of the CDR3 is 12 residues. Trimming took 5 bases from V and 4 from J, leaving 9 bases between them. Germline V gene lookup returns CDR1 ENHRY and CDR2 SYGVKD.

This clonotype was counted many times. The CDR3 nucleotides read TGCAGCGATCACACGACAGGGGGCTTGACAGATACGCAGTATTTT. Protein: CSDHTTGGLTDTQYF. The chain uses TRBV29-1 and TRBJ2-3, with 10 bases aligning to TRBD1. Germline CDR1 and CDR2: SQVTM and ANQGSEA. Trimming took 7 bases from V and 3 from J; bases not matched to a gene: 10. The CDR3 is 15 amino acids.

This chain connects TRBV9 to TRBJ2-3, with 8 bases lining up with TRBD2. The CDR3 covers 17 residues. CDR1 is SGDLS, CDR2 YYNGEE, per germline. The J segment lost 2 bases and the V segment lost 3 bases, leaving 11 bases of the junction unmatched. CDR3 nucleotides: TGTGCCAGCAGCGGACAGTTTGAGCGGGGGAACACAGATACGCAGTATTTT. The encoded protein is CASSGQFERGNTDTQYF.

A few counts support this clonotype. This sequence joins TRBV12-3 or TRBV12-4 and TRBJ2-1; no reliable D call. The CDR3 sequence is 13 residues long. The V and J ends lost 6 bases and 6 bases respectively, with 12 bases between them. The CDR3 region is CASRGMVGNEQFF. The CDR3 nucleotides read TGTGCCAGCAGGGGGATGGTTGGCAATGAGCAGTTCTTC.

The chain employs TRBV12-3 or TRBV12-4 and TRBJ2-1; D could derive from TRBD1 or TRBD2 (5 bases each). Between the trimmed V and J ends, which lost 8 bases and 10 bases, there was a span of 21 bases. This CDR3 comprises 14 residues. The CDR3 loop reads CASSPSLTGDEQFF. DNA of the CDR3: TGTGCCAGCTCACCGTCCCTTACCGGGGACGAGCAGTTCTTC.

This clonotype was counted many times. The CDR3 DNA sequence: TGTGCCACCAGTGATCTGCCCACAGATACGCAGTATTTT. Amino acids: CATSDLPTDTQYF. The rearrangement joins TRBV24-1 to TRBJ2-3; D gene ambiguous. V lost 3 bases to trimming and J lost 2 bases, with 5 bases between them. The length of the CDR3 is 13 residues. The germline V gene has CDR1 KGHDR and CDR2 SFDVKD.

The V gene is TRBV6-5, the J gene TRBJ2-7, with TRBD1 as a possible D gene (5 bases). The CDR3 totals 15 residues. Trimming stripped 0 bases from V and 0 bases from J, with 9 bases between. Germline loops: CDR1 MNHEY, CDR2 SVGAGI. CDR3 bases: TGTGCCAGCAGTTACTCGTCAGGGCCCTCCTACGAGCAGTACTTC. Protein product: CASSYSSGPSYEQYF.

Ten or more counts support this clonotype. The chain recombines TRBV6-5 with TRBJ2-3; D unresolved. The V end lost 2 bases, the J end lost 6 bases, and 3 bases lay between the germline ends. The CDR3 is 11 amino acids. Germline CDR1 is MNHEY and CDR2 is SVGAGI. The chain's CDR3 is CASSYKDTQYF. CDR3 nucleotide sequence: TGTGCCAGCAGTTACAAGGATACGCAGTATTTT.